Listed here is a single T cell receptor beta chain. This clonotype came up many times. The specificity of this receptor is unknown. The record has no base qualities; no much larger clone is one base away. This entry comes from a study of CD8 T cells in ankylosing spondylitis (dated by TCRdb to about 2017). Broadly, across the study: The study profiled T cell receptor beta repertoires in healthy donors and ankylosing spondylitis patients to find disease-linked TCR variants. Samples of peripheral blood were taken, and for ankylosing spondylitis patients, synovial fluid was collected as well. The full study cohort comprised about 23 ankylosing spondylitis patients and roughly 110 healthy donors.

Sequenced on an Illumina HiSeq 2500. Quantitative 5'-RACE with molecular barcodes was used to prepare TCR beta libraries. The authors processed their data as follows. Disease-linked TCR variants were identified with a new computational method built on a probabilistic model of VDJ rearrangement. TCRdb applied fastp at Q25 and MiXCR to the public reads, then kept only in-frame beta chains. One record per CDR3 amino acid sequence lists the most common genes and DNA. The V and J calls and clone size come from TCRdb's table, not from the authors' own analysis. The sample includes about 160,000 distinct CDR3 sequences, with 15% to 20% observed a single time. In total, the top ten clones hold around 7.6% of the sample. V was cut back by 4 bases and J by 6 bases, leaving a gap of 16 bases between them. The CDR3 measures 14 amino acids from cysteine to phenylalanine. The DNA shown is the 42-base CDR3, in frame from base 1. According to the germline V gene (reference sequence), CDR1 reads DFQATT and CDR2 reads SNEGSKA.

Beyond this particular receptor, the publication reports: Some TCR beta motif variants had previously been reported in synovial fluid and blood of reactive arthritis patients, which suggested common disease-initiation mechanisms. The disease-linked clones showed a CD8+ phenotype and occurred at relatively low frequencies in peripheral blood. A TCR beta motif made up of seven or eight highly homologous amino acid variants appeared to be characteristic of blood from ankylosing spondylitis patients. According to the report, matched synovial fluid samples from ankylosing spondylitis patients were significantly enriched for the disease-linked clones.

The chain is made from TRBV20-1 and TRBJ2-1; the D segment could be TRBD2, given 5 matching bases. The TCR was taken from a male donor with ankylosing spondylitis or in good health (not recorded which). The sequencing sample was made of blood, either unsorted or a sorted T cell fraction (not recorded which). The DNA sequence is TGCAGTGCTACAGCGGACTCACTAACCAATGAGCAGTTCTTC. Translated, it reads CSATADSLTNEQFF.